This is a list of T cell receptor beta chains from one sample in a study of memory CD4+ T cells and cytomegalovirus serostatus. Some clones are missing from TCRdb's copy, which holds only in-frame ones; the method was immunoSEQ multiplex PCR. Of tens of thousands of clones in the sample, more than 75% were seen once. The sequenced sample consisted of memory CD4+ T cells from blood. These receptor sequences come from an adult in good health and CMV-seropositive. Both conserved end residues are part of each CDR3. Size tells how often a clone was seen (once, few, many) or the class of an expanded clone, and some rows leave it out.

V	size	J	length	CDR3
TRBV5-1	.	TRBJ2-5	13	CASSLEPRETQYF
TRBV5-6	.	TRBJ1-2	17	CASSLNVDRGLFYGYTF
TRBV4-2	few	TRBJ1-1	13	CASREGLDTEAFF
TRBV5-1	.	TRBJ2-6	15	CASGISEPGANVLTF
TRBV6-6	.	TRBJ1-5	16	CASSKRSQGTPQPQHF
TRBV4-1	.	TRBJ2-3	16	CASSQGLAGATDTQYF
TRBV7-9	.	TRBJ1-4	14	CASSRDSFNEKLFF
TRBV18	.	TRBJ1-4	14	CASSLGQDNEKLFF
TRBV6-5	once	TRBJ2-5	13	CASSYQGQETQYF
TRBV25-1	.	TRBJ2-1	18	CASSDPRLAGGPYNEQFF
TRBV5-4	.	TRBJ2-3	15	CASSLGSQGTDTQYF
TRBV10-3	.	TRBJ1-5	15	CAISEFGGADQPQHF
TRBV19	.	TRBJ2-7	13	CASSEQGANEQYF
TRBV2	.	TRBJ1-1	13	CASSQPMNTEAFF
TRBV29-1	.	TRBJ1-1	13	CSVDLRGNTEAFF
TRBV2	once	TRBJ2-7	11	CASTLDRGGYF
TRBV6-1	few	TRBJ1-1	14	CASSAPEMNTEAFF
TRBV6-1	.	TRBJ1-4	13	CASPTNMGEKLFF
TRBV7-8	.	TRBJ2-7	16	CASSFRGTGSSYEQYF
TRBV4-1	.	TRBJ1-2	15	CASSRTGQRKGGYTF
TRBV2	.	TRBJ2-5	13	CASQTDEEETQYF
TRBV20-1	few	TRBJ2-1	11	CSATQREGQFF
TRBV21-1	.	TRBJ2-7	16	CASSKASLAGGPEQYF
TRBV6-1	.	TRBJ1-1	14	CASSETGGETEAFF
TRBV10-1	.	TRBJ1-3	12	CASSSVGYTIYF
TRBV7-9	once	TRBJ2-5	16	CASSLGTSGGSEAQYF
TRBV4-3	.	TRBJ1-4	15	CASSPLGSTNEKLFF
TRBV19	.	TRBJ2-6	16	CASSVLAGSGANVLTF
TRBV11-1	.	TRBJ2-6	16	CASSSLRGAGANVLTF
TRBV4-3	.	TRBJ2-7	16	CASSQDGTSVLYEQYF
TRBV6-6	.	TRBJ1-3	16	CASSYGGIPAGNTIYF